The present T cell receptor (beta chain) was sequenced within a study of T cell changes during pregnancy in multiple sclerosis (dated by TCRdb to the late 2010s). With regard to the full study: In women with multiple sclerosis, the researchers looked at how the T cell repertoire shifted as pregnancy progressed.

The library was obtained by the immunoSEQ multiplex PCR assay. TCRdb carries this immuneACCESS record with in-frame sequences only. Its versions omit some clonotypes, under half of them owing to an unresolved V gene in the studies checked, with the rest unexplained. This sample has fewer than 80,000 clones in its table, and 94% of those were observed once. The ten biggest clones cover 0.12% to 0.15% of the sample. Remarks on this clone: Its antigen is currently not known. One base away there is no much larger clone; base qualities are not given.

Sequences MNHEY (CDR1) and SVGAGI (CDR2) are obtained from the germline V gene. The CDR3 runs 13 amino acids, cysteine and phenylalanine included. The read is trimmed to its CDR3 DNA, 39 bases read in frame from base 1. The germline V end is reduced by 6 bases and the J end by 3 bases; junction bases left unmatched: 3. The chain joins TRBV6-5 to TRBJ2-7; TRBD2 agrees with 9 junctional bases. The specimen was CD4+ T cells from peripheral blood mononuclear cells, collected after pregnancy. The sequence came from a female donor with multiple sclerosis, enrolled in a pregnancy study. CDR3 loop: CASRRAGGYEQYF. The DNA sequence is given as TGTGCCAGCAGGAGAGCGGGGGGCTACGAGCAGTACTTC.